This TCR beta chain was sequenced for a study of T cell responses to AZD1222 COVID-19 vaccine. Notes on the study in general: Spike-specific TCR breadth rose after two AZD1222 doses, and depth rose as well. Repertoires were sampled only after the peak T cell response.

In regard to this clone: Antigen: not known.

Deletions cut 10 bases from V and 1 base from J, with 16 bases between. The germline CDR1 and CDR2 sequences are MNHEY and SVGAGI. The CDR3 length is 14 residues. Repertoires were generated with immunoSEQ multiplex PCR, while TCRdb's copy carries only in-frame clones and drops some. The sample records roughly 140,000 clones, around nine tenths being singletons. The chain links TRBV6-5 to TRBJ1-2, with D possibly TRBD1 on 5 matching bases. This sample comprised peripheral blood, obtained on day 0 of MenACWY control vaccination. The TCR sequence derives from an adult in good health. DNA of the CDR3: TGTGCCACCGAGGGAAGGGGTGATAACTATGGCTACACCTTC. It translates to CATEGRGDNYGYTF.